This T cell receptor beta chain was obtained from a study of shared clonotypes between healthy human individuals. Only CD45RO-negative cells positively selected for CCR7 counted as naive CD8 cells, so terminally differentiated effector memory CD45RA+ cells were excluded. About this clone itself: The antigen remains unidentified.

TCRdb's copy holds only in-frame clones and misses some; the assay was immunoSEQ multiplex PCR. The data contain approximately 1.9 million clones, over 85% of them seen just once; the ten biggest clones take up over 1.5%. The CDR3 runs 15 residues. The germline V gene has CDR1 GTSNPN and CDR2 SVGIG (reference sequence). Trimming cost V 5 bases and J 6 bases, with 23 bases left between them. Study observations and caveats: Donor scarcity curtailed the genetic and exposure-history diversity represented herein. Memory subsets generally showed smaller estimated richness than naive subsets did.

Input material: naive CD8+ T cells from PBMCs. The chain employs TRBV30 and TRBJ2-7, with TRBD2 as a possible D gene (5 bases). The sequence came from a young man in good health. Some clones in this sample may be carry-over from other donors' samples. CDR3 in DNA: TGTGCCTGGGCCGAAGGTCGGCTAGCTTTCCTCGAGCAGTACTTC. This codes for CAWAEGRLAFLEQYF.